This entry concerns a single T cell receptor beta chain. Its antigen is unidentified. Some clones are missing from TCRdb's copy, which holds only in-frame ones; the method was immunoSEQ multiplex PCR. The sample includes 55,000 to 65,000 clones, approximately 90% of them seen just once. Researchers took blood at baseline, on cycle 4 day 1, and on cycle 7 day 1. The data were taken from a study of OX40 agonist ivuxolimab in advanced cancers. Whole-study context: Three dose-escalation patients had partial responses: one with hepatocellular carcinoma and two with cutaneous melanoma.

Broader study findings: Relative to CD4+, CD8+ T cells held more expanded clones on average.

Germline CDR1 is MGHRA and CDR2 is YSYEKL. J gave up 1 base and V 4 bases, and 2 bases lay outside the gene matches. The CDR3 extends over 14 amino acids. The chain links TRBV4-1 to TRBJ2-5; 8 nucleotides line up with TRBD2. The input for sequencing was CD4+ or CD8+ T cells sorted from blood, taken in a trial of the OX40 agonist ivuxolimab. This receptor was identified in an adult with an advanced solid tumor such as melanoma, head and neck, liver or kidney cancer. This CDR3 is CASSPLAAQETQYF. Written as DNA, the CDR3 is TGCGCCAGCAGCCCACTAGCGGCCCAAGAGACCCAGTACTTC.